The 10 T cell receptor beta chains presented below share a single source sample, sequenced in a study of CD4 T cells in relation to SARS-CoV-2 and coronaviruses. Before the COVID-19 pandemic, during about 2010-2018, CD4+ T cells were taken from unexposed donors. Generated by immunoSEQ multiplex PCR, the TCRdb table keeps only in-frame clones and is missing some. The sample includes tens of thousands of clones, approximately 90% seen only once; the top ten take under 1.5%. The sample consisted of memory CD4+ T cells from PBMCs. The origin of the receptors is a human donor in good health.

DNA for the CDR3: TGCGCCAGCAGAAGTAGCGGGAGTTTCTACAATGAGCAGTTCTTC. It codes for CASRSSGSFYNEQFF. The gene calls are TRBV10-2 and TRBJ2-1, with 9 bases aligning to TRBD2. V trimming: 6 bases; J trimming: 3 bases; junction bases outside the gene matches: 6. The length of the CDR3 is 15 residues. Germline loops: CDR1 WSHSY, CDR2 SAAADI.

This chain uses TRBV3-1 (or the pseudogene TRBV3-2) with TRBJ2-3, with D perhaps assigned TRBD1 or TRBD2 (6 bases each). V was cut by 4 bases and J by 1 base, with 12 bases left in between. This CDR3 is built from 15 residues. From germline, CDR1 is LGHDT and CDR2 YNNKEL (reference sequence). The CDR3 sequence: CASSPRGAGTDTQYF. CDR3 nucleotides: TGTGCCAGCAGCCCGAGGGGGGCAGGCACAGATACGCAGTATTTT.

The chain joins TRBV2 to TRBJ2-1; D gene uncertain. The length of the CDR3 is 11 residues. Germline V lookup: CDR1 SNHLY, CDR2 FYNNEI. V lost 2 bases and J 9 bases, leaving 5 bases between the germline ends. The CDR3 sequence: CASSEFREQFF. In DNA form, the CDR3 reads TGTGCCAGCAGTGAATTCCGTGAGCAGTTCTTC.

The V and J genes are TRBV30 and TRBJ2-7; D gene uncertain. This CDR3 spans 14 amino acids. V lost 4 bases, J lost 7 bases, and 20 bases lay in between. Looked up from germline, CDR1 is GTSNPN and CDR2 is SVGIG (reference sequence). In nucleotides, the CDR3 is TGTGCCTGGAACCGGGCCTCTCTCCTCAAGGAGCAGTACTTC. Translated: CAWNRASLLKEQYF.

V and J are TRBV7-8 and TRBJ1-1; 10 nucleotides line up with TRBD1. The J segment lost 0 bases and the V segment lost 5 bases, leaving 12 bases of the junction unmatched. Germline V CDR1 and CDR2: SGHVS, FQNEAQ. The CDR3 has 18 residues. The CDR3 protein is CASSPPLRTGGVNTEAFF. The CDR3 DNA sequence: TGTGCCAGCAGCCCACCACTGAGGACAGGGGGGGTGAACACTGAAGCTTTCTTT.

The gene calls are TRBV27 and TRBJ2-7, with TRBD2 matching over 11 bases. The CDR3 is 15 amino acids. Trimming took 6 bases from V and 3 from J; bases not matched to a gene: 7. CDR1 and CDR2 from the germline V gene are MNHEY and SMNVEV (reference sequence). CDR3 DNA: TGTGCCAGCAGGTTGACAGGGACTAGCGGCTACGAGCAGTACTTC. Protein product: CASRLTGTSGYEQYF.

This chain connects TRBV6-5 to TRBJ1-2, with TRBD1 identical over 7 bases. With V trimmed by 5 bases and J by 0 bases, 6 bases remained unmatched. Germline assignment: CDR1 MNHEY and CDR2 SVGAGI. There are 15 residues in the CDR3. CDR3 bases: TGTGCCAGCAGTCGGACAGGAGCCACTAACTATGGCTACACCTTC. Amino acids: CASSRTGATNYGYTF.

This rearrangement joins TRBV2 to TRBJ1-4; TRBD1 might be the D (6 bases). The ends were cut back, 4 bases at V and 4 bases at J, with 13 bases in the middle. The germline V gene has CDR1 SNHLY and CDR2 FYNNEI. The CDR3 runs 15 residues. CDR3 sequence: CASSVSTGVNEKLFF. The CDR3 DNA follows: TGTGCCAGCAGTGTCTCGACAGGCGTTAATGAAAAACTGTTTTTT. Based on the CDR3 plus reference TRBV2 and TRBJ1-4, the full variable domain is EPEVTQTPSHQVTQMGQEVILRCVPISNHLYFYWYRQILGQKVEFLVSFYNNEISEKSEIFDDQFSVERPDGSNFTLKIRSTKLEDSAMYFCASSVSTGVNEKLFFGSGTQLSVL.

CDR3: CASSLWAGVPSYEQYF. CDR3 sequence (DNA): TGTGCCAGCAGTTTATGGGCAGGGGTCCCGTCCTACGAGCAGTACTTC. V gene TRBV27 combines with J gene TRBJ2-7; weak D call: TRBD1 (6 bases). The V gene lost 1 base and the J gene lost 1 base, with 14 bases spanning the gap. The CDR3 runs to 16 residues. Per germline, CDR1 MNHEY and CDR2 SMNVEV (reference sequence).

This clone has only one observation. The chain uses TRBV4-1 and TRBJ2-3, with 12 bases aligning to TRBD2. CDR3 length: 18 amino acids. Germline V lookup: CDR1 MGHRA, CDR2 YSYEKL. The junction had 8 bases not matched to a gene; V was cut back by 4 bases and J by 0 bases. This CDR3 is CASSRLAGTSGSTDTQYF. The CDR3 nucleotides are TGCGCCAGCAGCCGCCTCGCCGGGACTAGCGGGAGCACAGATACGCAGTATTTT.